This is a list of T cell receptor beta chains from one sample in a study of T cell repertoires in cytomegalovirus infection. TCRdb re-called the reads with MiXCR, one entry per CDR3 protein. This table has around 540,000 distinct CDR3 sequences, about 33% appearing once. The antigens of these receptors remain unknown. This sample comprised cultured PBMCs, obtained from culture after CMV antigen stimulation. The receptors originated from a human donor in good health (CMV status not recorded). Some clones in this sample may be carry-over from other donors' samples. The CDR3 runs from the conserved cysteine through the conserved F or W. The D gene is left open where the match is weak. Some rows mark clone size as missing; the rest say once, few, many or name a class of expanded clone.

J gene | clone size | V gene | D gene | CDR3 protein | CDR3 DNA
TRBJ1-1 | many | TRBV7-3 | . | CASSANMNTEAFF | TGTGCCAGCAGCGCAAACATGAACACTGAAGCTTTCTTT
TRBJ1-1 | few | TRBV6-1 | . | CASSHREGTEAFF | TGTGCCAGCAGTCACAGGGAGGGCACTGAAGCTTTCTTT
TRBJ1-2 | . | TRBV12-3/TRBV12-4 | . | CASSPSQHYGYTF | TGTGCCAGCAGCCCCAGCCAGCACTATGGCTACACCTTC
TRBJ2-1 | . | TRBV6-2/TRBV6-3 | . | CASSYSVGAYNEQFF | TGTGCCAGCAGTTACTCGGTTGGAGCCTACAATGAGCAGTTCTTC
TRBJ2-3 | . | TRBV29-1 | . | CSVEGPQDRYTDTQYF | TGCAGCGTTGAAGGGCCGCAGGACAGATACACAGATACGCAGTATTTT
TRBJ2-1 | . | TRBV7-9 | TRBD1 | CASSRLGTGRDNEQFF | TGTGCCAGCAGCCGCCTCGGGACAGGGCGCGACAATGAGCAGTTCTTC
TRBJ2-3 | . | TRBV11-2 | . | CASSFVQGTDTQYF | TGTGCCAGCAGCTTTGTCCAGGGGACAGATACGCAGTATTTT
TRBJ1-6 | few | TRBV4-1 | TRBD1 | CASSQGQGTKSPLHF | TGCGCCAGCAGCCAAGGACAGGGGACAAAATCACCCCTCCACTTT
TRBJ1-4 | . | TRBV14 | TRBD1 | CASSQNRGTNEKLFF | TGTGCCAGCAGCCAGAACAGGGGAACTAATGAAAAACTGTTTTTT
TRBJ2-3 | few | TRBV7-2 | TRBD2 | CASSLAGRAGGGTDTQYF | TGTGCCAGCAGCTTGGCGGGGAGAGCGGGAGGTGGCACAGATACGCAGTATTTT
TRBJ2-5 | . | TRBV7-2 | . | CASSTDWGLETQYF | TGTGCCAGCAGCACTGACTGGGGGCTAGAGACCCAGTACTTC
TRBJ1-2 | few | TRBV7-2 | TRBD1 | CASSWDSAAYGYTF | TGTGCCAGCAGCTGGGACAGCGCGGCCTATGGCTACACCTTC
TRBJ1-1 | . | TRBV7-9 | TRBD1 | CASSWGQGWYQDTEAFF | TGTGCCAGCAGCTGGGGACAGGGGTGGTACCAGGACACTGAAGCTTTCTTT
TRBJ2-1 | once | TRBV11-2 | TRBD2 | CASSLDPSGRAQSVYNEQFF | TGTGCCAGCAGCTTAGATCCAAGCGGGAGGGCCCAGAGCGTGTACAATGAGCAGTTCTTC
TRBJ1-1 | . | TRBV6-6 | TRBD1 | CASSYGDRGTSEAFF | TGTGCCAGCAGTTACGGGGACAGGGGGACTTCTGAAGCTTTCTTT
TRBJ2-1 | . | TRBV28 | TRBD2 | CASRSGTSSYNEQFF | TGTGCCAGCAGGTCCGGGACTAGCTCCTACAATGAGCAGTTCTTC
TRBJ2-2 | . | TRBV5-5 | TRBD1 | CASSLAPTTGGDTGELFF | TGTGCCAGCAGCTTGGCACCAACGACAGGGGGCGACACCGGGGAGCTGTTTTTT
TRBJ2-5 | . | TRBV6-1 | TRBD2 | CASSSPDGGSWETQYF | TGTGCCAGCAGCTCCCCGGACGGGGGGAGTTGGGAGACCCAGTACTTC
TRBJ2-1 | . | TRBV6-5 | . | CASSYSPGARSSYNEQFF | TGTGCCAGCAGTTACTCCCCGGGGGCGCGAAGCTCCTACAATGAGCAGTTCTTC
TRBJ2-3 | . | TRBV11-3 | TRBD2 | CASSLDTSGSGTQYF | TGTGCCAGCAGCTTAGACACTAGCGGGAGTGGTACGCAGTATTTT
TRBJ1-2 | . | TRBV19 | . | CASTPGQYPNYGYTF | TGTGCCAGTACCCCTGGACAGTATCCTAACTATGGCTACACCTTC
TRBJ1-5 | many | TRBV7-2 | . | CASSLTATSGAQHF | TGTGCCAGCAGCTTAACAGCCACTAGTGGAGCCCAGCATTTT
TRBJ1-4 | few | TRBV7-9 | . | CASSSTLKDRPNEKLFF | TGTGCCAGCAGCTCTACTTTGAAGGACAGACCTAATGAAAAACTGTTTTTT
TRBJ1-2 | few | TRBV7-9 | TRBD1 | CASSSTTGGAGNGYTF | TGTGCCAGCAGTTCAACTACAGGGGGCGCGGGGAATGGCTACACCTTC
TRBJ1-5 | many | TRBV6-1 | TRBD1 | CASSRTGDNQPQHF | TGTGCCAGCAGTCGGACAGGGGACAATCAGCCCCAGCATTTT
TRBJ2-3 | few | TRBV6-6 | TRBD2 | CASSYPGTSGRLDTQYF | TGTGCCAGCAGTTACCCAGGGACTAGCGGAAGGCTTGATACGCAGTATTTT
TRBJ2-2 | . | TRBV7-3 | TRBD2 | CASTPGRLAGEGTGELFF | TGTGCCAGCACCCCAGGTCGGCTAGCGGGAGAGGGCACCGGGGAGCTGTTTTTT
TRBJ2-1 | . | TRBV12-3/TRBV12-4 | . | CASRAAGEQFF | TGTGCCAGCAGGGCCGCGGGCGAGCAGTTCTTC
TRBJ2-1 | . | TRBV6-6 | . | CVSRAGGDEQFF | TGTGTCAGCAGGGCAGGTGGGGATGAGCAGTTCTTC
TRBJ2-5 | many | TRBV7-2 | . | CASSRQGTGKETQYF | TGTGCCAGCAGCCGCCAAGGGACTGGCAAAGAGACCCAGTACTTC
TRBJ2-1 | . | TRBV4-1 | TRBD2 | CASSHTLAGGGAEQFF | TGCGCCAGCAGCCACACCTTAGCGGGAGGAGGCGCTGAGCAGTTCTTC
TRBJ2-5 | few | TRBV6-7 | TRBD2 | CASSEGTIYPTPPQETQYF | TGTGCCAGCAGTGAAGGGACTATCTATCCGACCCCCCCACAAGAGACCCAGTACTTC
TRBJ2-2 | many | TRBV7-6 | . | CASSSGTLNTGELFF | TGTGCCAGCAGCTCCGGGACGCTGAACACCGGGGAGCTGTTTTTT